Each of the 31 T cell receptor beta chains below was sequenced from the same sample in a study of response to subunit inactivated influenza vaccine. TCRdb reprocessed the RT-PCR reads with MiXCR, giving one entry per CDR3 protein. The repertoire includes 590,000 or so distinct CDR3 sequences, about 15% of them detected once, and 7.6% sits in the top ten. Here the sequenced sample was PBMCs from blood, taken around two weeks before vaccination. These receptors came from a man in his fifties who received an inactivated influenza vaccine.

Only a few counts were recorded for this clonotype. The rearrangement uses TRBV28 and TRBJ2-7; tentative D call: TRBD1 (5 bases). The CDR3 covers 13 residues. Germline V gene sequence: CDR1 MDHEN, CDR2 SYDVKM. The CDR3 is CGTGRWQPYEQYF. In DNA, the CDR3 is TGTGGAACAGGTCGGTGGCAGCCCTACGAGCAGTACTTC.

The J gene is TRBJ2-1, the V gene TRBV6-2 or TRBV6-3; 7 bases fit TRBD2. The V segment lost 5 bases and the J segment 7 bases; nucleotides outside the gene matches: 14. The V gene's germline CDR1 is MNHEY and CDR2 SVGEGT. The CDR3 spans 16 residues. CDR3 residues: CASSRPSGLGGNEQFF. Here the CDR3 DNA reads TGTGCCAGCAGTCGACCTAGCGGCCTCGGTGGTAATGAGCAGTTCTTC.

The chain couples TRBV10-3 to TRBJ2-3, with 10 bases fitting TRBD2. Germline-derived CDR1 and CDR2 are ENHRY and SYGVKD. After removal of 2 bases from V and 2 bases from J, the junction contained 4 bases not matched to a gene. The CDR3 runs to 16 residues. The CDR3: CAISEVAGGTTDTQYF. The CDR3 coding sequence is TGTGCCATCAGTGAGGTAGCGGGGGGCACCACAGATACGCAGTATTTT.

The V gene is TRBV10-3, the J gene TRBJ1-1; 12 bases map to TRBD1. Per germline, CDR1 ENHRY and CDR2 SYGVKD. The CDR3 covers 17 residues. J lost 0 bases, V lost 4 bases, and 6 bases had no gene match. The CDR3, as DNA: TGTGCCATCAGTGGGGGACAGGGGGCTAACATGAACACTGAAGCTTTCTTT. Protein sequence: CAISGGQGANMNTEAFF.

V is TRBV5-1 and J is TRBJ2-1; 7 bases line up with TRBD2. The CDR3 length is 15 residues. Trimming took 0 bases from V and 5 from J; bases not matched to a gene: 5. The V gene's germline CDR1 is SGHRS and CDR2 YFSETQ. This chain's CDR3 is CASSLAPSGNNEQFF. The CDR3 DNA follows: TGCGCCAGCAGCTTGGCGCCTAGCGGAAACAATGAGCAGTTCTTC.

For the CDR3, the DNA is TGCAGCGTTCGGGGCGGCGGCTACGGGGGGGAGACCCAGTACTTC. Residues: CSVRGGGYGGETQYF. The J gene is TRBJ2-5, the V gene TRBV29-1; TRBD2 aligns across 7 bases. Trimming took 5 bases from V and 5 from J; bases not matched to a gene: 14. CDR3 length equals 15 residues. CDR1 and CDR2 from the germline V gene are SQVTM and ANQGSEA.

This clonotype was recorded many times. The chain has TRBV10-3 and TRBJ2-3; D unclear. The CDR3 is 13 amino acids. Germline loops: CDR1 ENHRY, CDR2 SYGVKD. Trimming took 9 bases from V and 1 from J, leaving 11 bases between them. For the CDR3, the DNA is TGTGCCATTGGGAAGTCGGGCACAGATACGCAGTATTTT. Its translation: CAIGKSGTDTQYF.

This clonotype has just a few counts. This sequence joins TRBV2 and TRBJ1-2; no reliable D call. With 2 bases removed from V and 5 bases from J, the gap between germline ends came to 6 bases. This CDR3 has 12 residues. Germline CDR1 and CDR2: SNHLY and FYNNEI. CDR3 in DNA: TGTGCCAGCAGTGAAAGGACTTATGGCTACACCTTC. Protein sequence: CASSERTYGYTF.

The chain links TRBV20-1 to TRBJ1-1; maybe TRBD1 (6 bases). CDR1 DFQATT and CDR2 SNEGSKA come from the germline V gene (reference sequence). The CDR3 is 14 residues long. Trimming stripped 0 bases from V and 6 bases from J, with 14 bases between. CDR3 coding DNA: TGCAGTGCTAGAGATGGGACAATCCGGCCTGAAGCTTTCTTT. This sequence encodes CSARDGTIRPEAFF.

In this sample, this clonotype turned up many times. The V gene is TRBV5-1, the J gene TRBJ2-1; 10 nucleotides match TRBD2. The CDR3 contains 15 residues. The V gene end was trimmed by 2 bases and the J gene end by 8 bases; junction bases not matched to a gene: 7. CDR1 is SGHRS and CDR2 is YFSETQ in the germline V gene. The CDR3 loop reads CASSLGLAGVHEQFF. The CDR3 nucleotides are TGCGCCAGCAGCTTAGGGCTAGCGGGAGTTCATGAGCAGTTCTTC.

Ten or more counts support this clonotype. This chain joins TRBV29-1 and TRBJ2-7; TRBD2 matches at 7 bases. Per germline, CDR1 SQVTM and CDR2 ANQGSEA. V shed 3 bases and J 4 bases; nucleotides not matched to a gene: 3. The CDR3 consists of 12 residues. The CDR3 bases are TGCAGCGTTGACGGGGGGAGGTACGAGCAGTACTTC. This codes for CSVDGGRYEQYF.

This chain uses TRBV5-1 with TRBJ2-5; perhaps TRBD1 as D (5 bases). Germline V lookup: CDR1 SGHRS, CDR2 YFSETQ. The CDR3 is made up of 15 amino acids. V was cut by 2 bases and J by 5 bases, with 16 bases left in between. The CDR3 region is CASSFDGRAMETQYF. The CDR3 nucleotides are TGCGCCAGCAGCTTTGATGGCAGGGCAATGGAGACCCAGTACTTC.

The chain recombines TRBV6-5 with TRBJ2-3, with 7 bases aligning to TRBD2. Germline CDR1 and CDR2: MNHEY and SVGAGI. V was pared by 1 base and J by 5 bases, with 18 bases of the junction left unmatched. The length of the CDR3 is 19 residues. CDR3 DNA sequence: TGTGCCAGCAGTTACTTGGGCGGGAGAGTCTCCGGGGGACGAGATACGCAGTATTTT. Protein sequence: CASSYLGGRVSGGRDTQYF.

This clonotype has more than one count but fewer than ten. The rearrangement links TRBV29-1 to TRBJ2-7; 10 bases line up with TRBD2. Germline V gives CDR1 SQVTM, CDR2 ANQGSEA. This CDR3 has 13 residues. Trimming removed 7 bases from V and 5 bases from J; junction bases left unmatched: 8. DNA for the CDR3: TGCAGCGCCTTTAGCGGGAGGTCCCACGAGCAGTACTTC. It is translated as CSAFSGRSHEQYF.

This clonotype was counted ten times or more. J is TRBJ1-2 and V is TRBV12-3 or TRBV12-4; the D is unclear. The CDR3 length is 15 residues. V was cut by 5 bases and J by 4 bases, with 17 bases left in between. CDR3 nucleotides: TGTGCCAGCAGTCCCTCACCATCCGGCGTCTATGGCTACACCTTC. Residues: CASSPSPSGVYGYTF.

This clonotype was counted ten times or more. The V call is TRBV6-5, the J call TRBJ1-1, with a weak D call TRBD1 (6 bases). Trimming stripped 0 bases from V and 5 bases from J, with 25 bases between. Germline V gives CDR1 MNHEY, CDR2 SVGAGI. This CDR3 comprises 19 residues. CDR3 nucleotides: TGTGCCAGCAGTTACTCTATGGCTTCCCTGGGGGGCGTTCGGACTGAAGCTTTCTTT. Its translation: CASSYSMASLGGVRTEAFF.

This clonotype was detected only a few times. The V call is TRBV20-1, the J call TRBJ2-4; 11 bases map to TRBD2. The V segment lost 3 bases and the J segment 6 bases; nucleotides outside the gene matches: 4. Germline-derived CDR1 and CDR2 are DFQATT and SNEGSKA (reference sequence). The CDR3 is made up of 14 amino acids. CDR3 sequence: CSASLGTSGNIQYF. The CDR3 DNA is TGCAGTGCTAGCCTTGGGACTAGCGGAAACATTCAGTACTTC.

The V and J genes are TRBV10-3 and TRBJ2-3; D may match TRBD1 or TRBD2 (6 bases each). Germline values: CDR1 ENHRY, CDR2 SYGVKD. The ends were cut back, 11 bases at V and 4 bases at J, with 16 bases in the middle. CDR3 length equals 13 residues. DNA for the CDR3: TGTGCCGAGGCGGAGGGGGTGGCAGATACGCAGTATTTT. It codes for CAEAEGVADTQYF.

Here the CDR3 reads CSARDRGVWLGYEQYF. CDR3 nucleotides: TGCAGTGCTAGAGATAGAGGGGTTTGGCTCGGCTACGAGCAGTACTTC. The chain has TRBV20-1 and TRBJ2-7, with D perhaps TRBD1 or TRBD2 (5 bases each). The CDR3 runs to 16 residues. Trimming took off 0 bases at V and 3 bases at J, with 18 bases between the two ends. Per germline, CDR1 DFQATT and CDR2 SNEGSKA (reference sequence).

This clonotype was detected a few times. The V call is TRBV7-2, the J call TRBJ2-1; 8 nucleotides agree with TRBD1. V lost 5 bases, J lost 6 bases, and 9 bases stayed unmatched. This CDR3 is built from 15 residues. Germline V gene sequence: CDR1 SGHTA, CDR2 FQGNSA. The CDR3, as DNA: TGTGCCAGCAGCCGCATGCAGGGGGCAGGCAATGAGCAGTTCTTC. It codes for CASSRMQGAGNEQFF.

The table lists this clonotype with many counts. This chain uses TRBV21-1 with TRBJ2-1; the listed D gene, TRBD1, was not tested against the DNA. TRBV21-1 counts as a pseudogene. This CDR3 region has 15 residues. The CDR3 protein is CASSFPGGRSNEQFF. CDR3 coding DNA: TGTGCCAGCAGCTTTCCGGGGGGGCGTTCTAATGAGCAGTTCTTC.

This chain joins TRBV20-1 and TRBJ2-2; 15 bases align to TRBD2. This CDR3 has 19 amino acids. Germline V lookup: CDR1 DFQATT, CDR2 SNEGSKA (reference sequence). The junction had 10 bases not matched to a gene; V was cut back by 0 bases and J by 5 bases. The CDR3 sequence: CSARDQGLAGGGSTGELFF. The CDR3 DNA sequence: TGCAGTGCTAGAGATCAGGGACTAGCGGGGGGCGGTTCTACCGGGGAGCTGTTTTTT.

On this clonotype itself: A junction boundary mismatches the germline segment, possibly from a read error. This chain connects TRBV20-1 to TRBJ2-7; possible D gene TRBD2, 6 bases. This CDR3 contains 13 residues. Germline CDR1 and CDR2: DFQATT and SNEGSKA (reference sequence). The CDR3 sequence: CSSRLRGLYEQYF. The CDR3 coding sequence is TGCAGTTCTAGACTGCGGGGCCTCTACGAGCAGTACTTC.

The CDR3 region is CASSLGTNVGEQFF. The CDR3 DNA is TGTGCCAGCAGTTTAGGGACTAATGTAGGTGAGCAGTTCTTC. The rearrangement uses TRBV12-3 or TRBV12-4 and TRBJ2-1; tentatively, D is TRBD2 (6 bases). This CDR3 spans 14 amino acids. V lost 1 base and J lost 9, with 13 bases in between.

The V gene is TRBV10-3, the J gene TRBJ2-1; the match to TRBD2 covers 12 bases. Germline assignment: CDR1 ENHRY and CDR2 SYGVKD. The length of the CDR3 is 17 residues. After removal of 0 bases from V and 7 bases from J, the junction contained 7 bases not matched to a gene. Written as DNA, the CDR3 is TGTGCCATCAGTGAGTCGGCTAGCGGGAGGGGGAAAAATGAGCAGTTCTTC. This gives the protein CAISESASGRGKNEQFF.

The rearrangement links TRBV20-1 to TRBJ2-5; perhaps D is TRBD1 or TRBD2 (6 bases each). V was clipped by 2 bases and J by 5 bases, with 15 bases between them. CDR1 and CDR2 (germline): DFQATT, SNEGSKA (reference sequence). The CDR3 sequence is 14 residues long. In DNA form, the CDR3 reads TGCAGTGCTAGATCGACAGGAGGGACCGAGACCCAGTACTTC. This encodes CSARSTGGTETQYF.

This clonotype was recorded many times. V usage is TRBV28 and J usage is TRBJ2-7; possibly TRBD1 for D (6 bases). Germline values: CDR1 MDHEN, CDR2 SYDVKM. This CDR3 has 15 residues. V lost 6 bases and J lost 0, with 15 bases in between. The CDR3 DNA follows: TGTGCCAGCAGCCTAAACCGGGACATCTCCTACGAGCAGTACTTC. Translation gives CASSLNRDISYEQYF. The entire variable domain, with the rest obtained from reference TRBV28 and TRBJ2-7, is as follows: DVKVTQSSRYLVKRTGEKVFLECVQDMDHENMFWYRQDPGLGLRLIYFSYDVKMKEKGDIPEGYSVSREKKERFSLILESASTNQTSMYLCASSLNRDISYEQYFGPGTRLTVT.

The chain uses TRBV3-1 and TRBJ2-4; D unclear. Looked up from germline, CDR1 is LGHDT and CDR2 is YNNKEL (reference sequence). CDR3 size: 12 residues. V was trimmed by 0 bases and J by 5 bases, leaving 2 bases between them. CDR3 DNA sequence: TGTGCCAGCAGCCAAGATCAAAACATTCAGTACTTC. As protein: CASSQDQNIQYF.

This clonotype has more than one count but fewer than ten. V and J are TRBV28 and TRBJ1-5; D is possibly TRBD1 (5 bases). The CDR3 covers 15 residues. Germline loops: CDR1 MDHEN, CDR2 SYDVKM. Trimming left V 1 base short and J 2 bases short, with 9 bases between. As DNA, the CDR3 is TGTGCCAGCAGTTTATTTTTGACAGGCAATCAGCCCCAGCATTTT. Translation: CASSLFLTGNQPQHF.

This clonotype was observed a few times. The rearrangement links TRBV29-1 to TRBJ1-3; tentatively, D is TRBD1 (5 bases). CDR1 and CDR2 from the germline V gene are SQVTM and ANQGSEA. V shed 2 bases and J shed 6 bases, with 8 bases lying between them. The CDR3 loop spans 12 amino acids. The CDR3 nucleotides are TGCAGCGTTGAACAAGGGACAAACACCATATATTTT. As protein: CSVEQGTNTIYF.

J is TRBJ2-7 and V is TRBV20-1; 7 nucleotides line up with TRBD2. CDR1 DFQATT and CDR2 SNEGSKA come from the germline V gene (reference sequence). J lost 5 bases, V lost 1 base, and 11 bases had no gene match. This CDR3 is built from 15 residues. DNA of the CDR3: TGCAGTGCTAGAGTTGCGGGAGATTTTGTCCACGAGCAGTACTTC. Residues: CSARVAGDFVHEQYF.